This TCR beta chain was obtained from a study of blood T cell repertoires in COVID-19. Study summary: Samples of COVID-19 (acute and convalescent) were obtained from the United States, Italy and Spain.

This clone was counted a few times. Sequencing was performed with immunoSEQ multiplex PCR; in TCRdb, only in-frame clones are kept and a portion is missing. The data show tens of thousands of clones, approximately 84% seen once. Germline trimming cut 6 bases from V and 0 bases from J; bases unmatched to any gene: 12. This CDR3 is 17 amino acids long. Per the germline V gene, CDR1 is SGHTS and CDR2 is YDEGEE. This sequence originates from a human donor with active or convalescent COVID-19. The donor label of this sample is uncertain. The gene calls are TRBV5-8 and TRBJ1-2, with 9 bases fitting TRBD1. The sequencing input was peripheral blood. The CDR3 DNA reads as TGTGCCAGCACCCCCCGGACAGGGGCGCAAGCTAACTATGGCTACACCTTC. It codes for CASTPRTGAQANYGYTF.